These 30 T cell receptor beta chains share one sample of origin, sequenced in a study of cytomegalovirus exposure and HLA in healthy donors. PCR employed 60 Vbeta and 13 Jbeta primers. The protocol was immunoSEQ multiplex PCR, while the TCRdb copy is restricted to in-frame clones and leaves out a portion. The sample comprises 100,000 to 150,000 clones, about two thirds of which are singletons, and less than 4.5% rests with the top ten. The sample taken for sequencing was PBMCs. The receptor source for this set is a man in his thirties or forties in good health and CMV-seronegative.

This chain links TRBV6-1 with TRBJ1-5, with D possibly matching TRBD1 (6 bases). The germline V gene encodes CDR1 MNHNS and CDR2 SASEGT. The CDR3 runs 11 residues. V gave up 4 bases and J gave up 11 bases, with 9 bases separating them. This CDR3 reads CASSVTGTQHF. CDR3 DNA sequence: TGTGCCAGCAGTGTCACAGGGACCCAGCATTTT.

This chain joins TRBV7-9 and TRBJ2-2; 9 positions agree with TRBD2. CDR1 SEHNR and CDR2 FQNEAQ come from the germline V gene (reference sequence). The CDR3 sequence is 15 residues long. With 2 bases clipped from V and 7 bases from J, the junction kept 5 bases outside the gene matches. CDR3 coding DNA: TGTGCCAGCAGCTTACTAGCGGGGCCTGACGGGGAGCTGTTTTTT. Protein sequence: CASSLLAGPDGELFF.

The V gene is TRBV5-1, the J gene TRBJ2-3, with 7 bases lining up with TRBD2. V shed 4 bases and J 2 bases; nucleotides not matched to a gene: 7. This CDR3 is built from 15 residues. CDR1 and CDR2 from the germline V gene are SGHRS and YFSETQ. CDR3 DNA: TGCGCCAGCAGCGCCACTAGCGAGACCACAGATACGCAGTATTTT. Translation gives CASSATSETTDTQYF.

The genes are TRBV2 and TRBJ2-5; D possibly corresponds to TRBD1 (6 bases). Germline V gives CDR1 SNHLY, CDR2 FYNNEI. The length of the CDR3 is 13 residues. Trimming took 5 bases from V and 5 from J, leaving 12 bases between them. The CDR3 sequence is CASSNRAGETQYF. For the CDR3, the DNA is TGTGCCAGCAGTAACAGGGCTGGCGAGACCCAGTACTTC.

This clone was picked up one time. The chain is built from TRBV6-1 and TRBJ1-1, with D perhaps matching TRBD1 (5 bases). Germline V gives CDR1 MNHNS, CDR2 SASEGT. V lost 0 bases and J lost 1, with 12 bases in between. The CDR3 extends over 16 amino acids. The CDR3 loop is CASSEALRQGNTEAFF. CDR3 coding DNA: TGTGCCAGCAGTGAAGCACTCAGGCAGGGGAACACTGAAGCTTTCTTT.

V gene TRBV6-6 combines with J gene TRBJ2-2; 8 bases map to TRBD1. The CDR3 has 15 residues. V trimming: 6 bases; J trimming: 6 bases; junction bases outside the gene matches: 9. Germline assignment: CDR1 MNHNY and CDR2 SVGAGI (reference sequence). The CDR3 is CASSPRGRSAGELFF. The CDR3 DNA reads TGTGCCAGCAGCCCCAGGGGGCGCAGCGCCGGGGAGCTGTTTTTT.

The chain links TRBV2 to TRBJ2-1, with TRBD1 identical over 7 bases. The V gene end was trimmed by 7 bases and the J gene end by 7 bases; junction bases not matched to a gene: 10. Germline CDR1 reads SNHLY; CDR2 reads FYNNEI. The length of the CDR3 is 14 residues. The CDR3 nucleotides are TGTGCCAGCACGGAGGACAGGCCTGGGAATGAGCAGTTCTTC. Protein product: CASTEDRPGNEQFF.

This sequence joins TRBV7-6 and TRBJ2-2; 9 bases are a match to TRBD1. The CDR3 consists of 17 residues. J was trimmed by 4 bases and V by 6 bases; bases with no gene match: 12. Germline lookup yields CDR1 SGHVS and CDR2 FNYEAQ. The CDR3 bases are TGTGCCAGCAGGATTTATCCGGGACAGGGCGGCACCGGGGAGCTGTTTTTT. It encodes CASRIYPGQGGTGELFF.

This chain links TRBV4-1 with TRBJ2-1; D is possibly TRBD1 (6 bases). This CDR3 spans 17 amino acids. The V gene's germline CDR1 is MGHRA and CDR2 YSYEKL. Between the trimmed V and J ends, which lost 4 bases and 3 bases, there was a span of 19 bases. The CDR3 DNA reads TGCGCCAGCAGCCCGAAAGGCAGGGGCCGGAACTACAATGAGCAGTTCTTC. As protein: CASSPKGRGRNYNEQFF.

V gene TRBV6-1 combines with J gene TRBJ2-3, with D tentatively TRBD1 (5 bases). The CDR3 totals 15 residues. Germline V gene sequence: CDR1 MNHNS, CDR2 SASEGT. The ends were cut back, 6 bases at V and 1 base at J, with 14 bases in the middle. CDR3 loop: CASREPGLGTDTQYF. The CDR3 DNA reads TGTGCCAGCAGGGAACCAGGGTTGGGCACAGATACGCAGTATTTT.

The chain employs TRBV19 and TRBJ2-7, with D possibly TRBD2 on 5 matching bases. Germline V lookup: CDR1 LNHDA, CDR2 SQIVND (reference sequence). With 5 bases removed from V and 0 bases from J, the gap between germline ends came to 8 bases. CDR3 size: 13 residues. The CDR3 bases are TGTGCCAGTAGTGCCGGAGGCTCCTACGAGCAGTACTTC. It specifies CASSAGGSYEQYF. The whole variable domain, filled in from reference TRBV19 and TRBJ2-7, reads DGGITQSPKYLFRKEGQNVTLSCEQNLNHDAMYWYRQDPGQGLRLIYYSQIVNDFQKGDIAEGYSVSREKKESFPLTVTSAQKNPTAFYLCASSAGGSYEQYFGPGTRLTVT.

This chain connects TRBV2 to TRBJ1-1, with 7 bases fitting TRBD1. The CDR3 length is 17 residues. Germline assignment: CDR1 SNHLY and CDR2 FYNNEI. After removal of 4 bases from V and 5 bases from J, the junction contained 16 bases not matched to a gene. CDR3 in DNA: TGTGCCAGCAGTGGACAGGGATCTGTTGTGAGGAGTACTGAAGCTTTCTTT. Translation gives CASSGQGSVVRSTEAFF. The full variable domain, its missing parts supplied by reference TRBV2 and TRBJ1-1, is EPEVTQTPSHQVTQMGQEVILRCVPISNHLYFYWYRQILGQKVEFLVSFYNNEISEKSEIFDDQFSVERPDGSNFTLKIRSTKLEDSAMYFCASSGQGSVVRSTEAFFGQGTRLTVV.

This chain joins TRBV7-9 and TRBJ2-7, with D possibly being TRBD2 (5 bases). The CDR3 covers 15 residues. Germline CDR1 is SEHNR and CDR2 is FQNEAQ (reference sequence). V lost 3 bases, J lost 0 bases, and 12 bases lay in between. The CDR3 here is CASSFGRKSSYEQYF. The DNA of the CDR3 is TGTGCCAGCAGCTTTGGGAGAAAAAGCTCCTACGAGCAGTACTTC.

This chain links TRBV6-5 with TRBJ2-1; tentatively, D is TRBD1 (5 bases). The CDR3 covers 13 residues. The V gene lost 0 bases and the J gene lost 6 bases, with 6 bases spanning the gap. Germline CDR1 and CDR2: MNHEY and SVGAGI. As DNA, the CDR3 is TGTGCCAGCAGTTACTCAAGGGGCAATGAGCAGTTCTTC. Translating it yields CASSYSRGNEQFF.

This clone came up a few times. This chain connects TRBV2 to TRBJ2-2; weak D call: TRBD2 (7 bases). Deletions cut 1 base from V and 4 bases from J, with 13 bases between. The CDR3 runs to 16 residues. The germline V gene encodes CDR1 SNHLY and CDR2 FYNNEI. In DNA form, the CDR3 reads TGTGCCAGCAGTGAAGGGGGGGGCTGGTTCACCGGGGAGCTGTTTTTT. Residues: CASSEGGGWFTGELFF.

The rearrangement uses TRBV30 and TRBJ1-1; 9 bases are shared with TRBD1. J lost 5 bases, V lost 2 bases, and 6 bases had no gene match. The CDR3 is made up of 14 amino acids. Germline values: CDR1 GTSNPN, CDR2 SVGIG (reference sequence). The CDR3, as DNA: TGTGCCTGGAGTAGTGGACAGGGGTGGACTGAAGCTTTCTTT. This codes for CAWSSGQGWTEAFF.

The chain has TRBV5-1 and TRBJ2-5, with 7 bases that match TRBD1. Germline loops: CDR1 SGHRS, CDR2 YFSETQ. There are 13 residues in the CDR3. V was clipped by 4 bases and J by 3 bases; unmatched bases: 3. The CDR3 reads CASSMQGEETQYF. Here the CDR3 DNA reads TGCGCCAGCAGCATGCAGGGGGAAGAGACCCAGTACTTC.

The chain joins TRBV7-9 to TRBJ2-3; possibly TRBD2 for D (6 bases). Germline-derived CDR1 and CDR2 are SEHNR and FQNEAQ (reference sequence). CDR3 length equals 15 residues. Trimming stripped 6 bases from V and 0 bases from J, with 13 bases between. The CDR3 DNA reads TGTGCCAGCAGTGGGACTGCGGCTAGCACAGATACGCAGTATTTT. This encodes CASSGTAASTDTQYF.

This clone was counted between two and nine times. The V gene is TRBV18, the J gene TRBJ1-2, with 9 bases lining up with TRBD1. J lost 8 bases, V lost 6 bases, and 10 bases had no gene match. The CDR3 totals 14 residues. Germline assignment: CDR1 KGHSH and CDR2 LQKENI. DNA of the CDR3: TGTGCCAGCTCGCCCAGGACAGGGGATCGCGGCTACACCTTC. Translation: CASSPRTGDRGYTF.

The chain joins TRBV4-2 to TRBJ2-3; tentatively, D is TRBD2 (5 bases). The ends were cut back, 0 bases at V and 4 bases at J, with 17 bases in the middle. The CDR3 is 17 amino acids. CDR1 LGHNA and CDR2 YNFKEQ come from the germline V gene. The CDR3 is CASSQEQPPVGADTQYF. The CDR3 DNA reads as TGTGCCAGCAGCCAAGAACAGCCCCCCGTGGGAGCAGATACGCAGTATTTT.

The V call is TRBV2, the J call TRBJ1-1, with 7 bases that match TRBD1. Germline CDR1 SNHLY, CDR2 FYNNEI. This CDR3 contains 12 residues. Trimming removed 3 bases from V and 7 bases from J; junction bases left unmatched: 2. The CDR3 here is CASSEGTVEAFF. In DNA form, the CDR3 reads TGTGCCAGCAGTGAGGGGACAGTTGAAGCTTTCTTT.

The gene calls are TRBV30 and TRBJ2-7, with D perhaps matching TRBD1 (5 bases). Trimming pared 5 bases from V and 3 bases from J, leaving 11 bases between. The germline V gene encodes CDR1 GTSNPN and CDR2 SVGIG (reference sequence). The CDR3 loop spans 12 amino acids. CDR3: CAWGNRIYEQYF. The CDR3, as DNA: TGTGCCTGGGGAAACAGGATCTACGAGCAGTACTTC.

As DNA, the CDR3 is TGTGCCAGCAGTTTAGTGTACCGGGGAGGTAATTCACCCCTCCACTTT. Its translation is CASSLVYRGGNSPLHF. This chain connects TRBV27 to TRBJ1-6; D gene uncertain. V was pared by 2 bases and J by 6 bases, with 14 bases between. The CDR3 extends over 16 amino acids. The germline V gene has CDR1 MNHEY and CDR2 SMNVEV (reference sequence).

The V and J genes are TRBV2 and TRBJ2-1; D not resolved. CDR3 length: 16 amino acids. Trimming took off 6 bases at V and 1 base at J, with 16 bases between the two ends. Germline loops: CDR1 SNHLY, CDR2 FYNNEI. CDR3 residues: CASRTYEASSYNEQFF. CDR3 in DNA: TGTGCCAGCAGGACCTACGAGGCCAGTTCCTACAATGAGCAGTTCTTC.

This chain connects TRBV27 to TRBJ2-1; 12 bases are a match to TRBD2. The J segment lost 4 bases and the V segment lost 5 bases, leaving 9 bases of the junction unmatched. The CDR3 contains 17 residues. Germline V gene lookup returns CDR1 MNHEY and CDR2 SMNVEV (reference sequence). The CDR3 DNA reads TGTGCCAGCAGTCCAGACCCTAGCGGGGGGGCTTACAATGAGCAGTTCTTC. The encoded protein is CASSPDPSGGAYNEQFF.

J is TRBJ2-2 and V is TRBV4-2, with a weak D call TRBD1 (6 bases). The CDR3 extends over 18 amino acids. Germline loops: CDR1 LGHNA, CDR2 YNFKEQ. The V end lost 0 bases, the J end lost 1 base, and 15 bases lay between the germline ends. CDR3: CASSQDASGGLNTGELFF. CDR3 DNA: TGTGCCAGCAGCCAAGATGCATCTGGGGGCCTGAACACCGGGGAGCTGTTTTTT.

This chain uses TRBV9 with TRBJ2-7, with TRBD2 matching 10 bases. CDR1 is SGDLS and CDR2 is YYNGEE in the germline V gene. J was trimmed by 4 bases and V by 4 bases; bases with no gene match: 8. CDR3 length equals 15 residues. CDR3 region: CASSRQGTSDYEQYF. As DNA, the CDR3 is TGTGCCAGCAGCCGTCAGGGGACTAGCGATTACGAGCAGTACTTC. Looking up the rest from reference TRBV9 and TRBJ2-7 gives the full variable domain: DSGVTQTPKHLITATGQRVTLRCSPRSGDLSVYWYQQSLDQGLQFLIQYYNGEERAKGNILERFSAQQFPDLHSELNLSSLELGDSALYFCASSRQGTSDYEQYFGPGTRLTVT.

The rearrangement links TRBV28 to TRBJ2-7, with 8 bases that match TRBD1. The CDR3 totals 13 residues. Germline V gives CDR1 MDHEN, CDR2 SYDVKM. J lost 4 bases, V lost 5 bases, and 4 bases had no gene match. CDR3 protein: CASSRTGLYEQYF. The CDR3 coding sequence is TGTGCCAGCAGTCGGACAGGGCTGTACGAGCAGTACTTC.

The chain has TRBV4-1 and TRBJ2-5; a possible D gene is TRBD1 (5 bases). The better agreement between TRBJ2-7 and the DNA end casts doubt on the J call. This CDR3 has 13 amino acids. Germline V gene data show CDR1 as MGHRA and CDR2 as YSYEKL. The CDR3 DNA follows: TGCGCCAGCAGCCAAGGACAGTTCTACGAGCAGTACTTC. Translated, it gives CASSQGQFYEQYF.

The chain uses TRBV28 and TRBJ1-2, with D possibly TRBD1 on 5 matching bases. V was cut by 3 bases and J by 8 bases, with 19 bases left in between. The CDR3 loop spans 15 amino acids. CDR1 and CDR2 (germline): MDHEN, SYDVKM. The DNA of the CDR3 is TGTGCCAGCAGTTTGCCCATGTTAGAAGGACAAGGCTACACCTTC. The encoded protein is CASSLPMLEGQGYTF.